The clone carrying this TCR beta chain was recorded once. Its antigen is not identified. The repertoire was sequenced with immunoSEQ multiplex PCR; TCRdb's copy has only in-frame clones and lacks some. This table holds roughly 150,000 clones, roughly 92% found once. These data originate in a study of T cell responses to AZD1222 COVID-19 vaccine. Background on the study: Second-dose intervals of approximately 4 or approximately 12 weeks were pooled.

The study's findings and limits: There were repertoire samples only from the period after the peak T cell response. Most donors were white British and more were female, and clonal diversity was possibly underestimated.

Losses at the gene ends were 9 bases for V and 6 bases for J; bases not matched to a gene: 10. Germline loops: CDR1 LNHDA, CDR2 SQIVND (reference sequence). This CDR3 comprises 13 residues. The sequence was collected from an adult in good health. V and J are TRBV19 and TRBJ1-1; 7 nucleotides align to TRBD1. This material consisted of peripheral blood, taken on day 0 of AZD1222 vaccination. For the CDR3, the DNA is TGTGCCAGCCGGAGACAGGGAGTGGCTGAAGCTTTCTTT. Residues: CASRRQGVAEAFF.